The source of this T cell receptor beta chain is a study of blood T cell repertoires in COVID-19. Trimming took off 2 bases at V and 1 base at J, with 9 bases between the two ends. Germline V CDR1 and CDR2: SGHRS, YFSETQ. The CDR3 has 14 residues. Here immunoSEQ multiplex PCR was the method, and the copy in TCRdb shows in-frame clones only, minus some. The table includes some 25,000 clones, about 90% detected once. This chain links TRBV5-1 with TRBJ1-1; D not certain. The TCR sequence derives from a man between 65 and 79 years old with acute or convalescent COVID-19. The material sequenced was peripheral blood. The CDR3 nucleotides read TGCGCCAGCAGCTTCTTTGGGAGGAACACTGAAGCTTTCTTT. Translated: CASSFFGRNTEAFF.